The next 28 T cell receptor beta chains were all read from a single sample in a study of shared clonotypes between healthy human individuals. Generated by immunoSEQ multiplex PCR, the TCRdb table keeps only in-frame clones and is missing some. This table holds around 1.1 million clones, approximately 80% found once. The sample was memory CD4+ T cells from PBMCs. Documented subset: CD45RA-negative fraction. Every receptor here comes from a man in his late teens or twenties in good health. Some clones in this sample may be carry-over from other donors' samples.

The chain joins TRBV18 to TRBJ2-2; TRBD2 aligns across 10 bases. Looked up from germline, CDR1 is KGHSH and CDR2 is LQKENI. Losses at the gene ends were 1 base for V and 0 bases for J; bases not matched to a gene: 11. The CDR3 totals 20 residues. The CDR3 DNA sequence: TGTGCCAGCTCACCACTAGCTCGGCTAGCGGGAGCGACGAACACCGGGGAGCTGTTTTTT. Translation gives CASSPLARLAGATNTGELFF.

The rearrangement uses TRBV2 and TRBJ2-7, with 7 bases that match TRBD1. Germline trimming cut 5 bases from V and 4 bases from J; bases unmatched to any gene: 5. From germline, CDR1 is SNHLY and CDR2 FYNNEI. The CDR3 has 13 amino acids. The CDR3 protein is CASSQRGLYEQYF. CDR3 DNA sequence: TGTGCCAGCAGTCAAAGGGGGCTATACGAGCAGTACTTC.

This clone was counted only a few times. The genes are TRBV25-1 and TRBJ1-3, with D possibly matching TRBD1 (6 bases). V was clipped by 5 bases and J by 7 bases, with 6 bases between them. The CDR3 length is 11 residues. The V gene's germline CDR1 is MGHDK and CDR2 SYGVNS. CDR3 amino acids: CASSRGNTIYF. CDR3 nucleotides: TGTGCCAGCAGTAGGGGGAACACCATATATTTT.

The sample holds a few counts of this clone. Other DNA sequences in the sample encode the same CDR3. This sequence joins TRBV7-9 and TRBJ1-2; D gene uncertain. The CDR3 sequence is 13 residues long. Germline CDR1 is SEHNR and CDR2 is FQNEAQ (reference sequence). The V end was cut by 1 base, the J end by 4 bases, with 7 bases between. The CDR3 protein is CASSLGPSYGYTF. CDR3 sequence (DNA): TGTGCCAGCAGCTTAGGACCCTCCTATGGCTACACCTTC.

The V and J genes are TRBV6-5 and TRBJ2-1; perhaps D is TRBD1 or TRBD2 (7 bases each). The CDR3 runs to 15 residues. Germline CDR1 and CDR2: MNHEY and SVGAGI. Trimming removed 3 bases at V and 7 bases at J, with 16 bases between. The CDR3 sequence is CASSYYWQGGNEQFF. Written as DNA, the CDR3 is TGTGCCAGCAGTTATTATTGGCAGGGGGGGAATGAGCAGTTCTTC.

The count of this clone is one. The V call is TRBV6-4, the J call TRBJ1-5, with D maybe TRBD1 (5 bases). Germline V gives CDR1 MRHNA, CDR2 SNTAGT. The V end lost 0 bases, the J end lost 9 bases, and 18 bases lay between the germline ends. CDR3 length: 16 residues. The CDR3 DNA is TGTGCCAGCAGTGACTCCTTCAGGGAGCTCGCGAGGCCCCAGCATTTT. Residues: CASSDSFRELARPQHF.

At least ten counts were recorded for this clone. This rearrangement joins TRBV10-2 to TRBJ2-5, with D perhaps matching TRBD2 (6 bases). The CDR3 runs to 13 residues. V lost 4 bases and J lost 3, with 9 bases in between. Per germline, CDR1 WSHSY and CDR2 SAAADI. CDR3 region: CASSVWREETQYF. The DNA of the CDR3 is TGCGCCAGCAGTGTTTGGAGGGAAGAGACCCAGTACTTC.

The chain combines TRBV9 with TRBJ2-5; a weak D match, TRBD2 (6 bases). Trimming pared 0 bases from V and 5 bases from J, leaving 8 bases between. Germline V gene data show CDR1 as SGDLS and CDR2 as YYNGEE. This CDR3 contains 13 residues. CDR3 sequence: CASSVASDETQYF. The CDR3 coding sequence is TGTGCCAGCAGCGTAGCTAGCGATGAGACCCAGTACTTC.

The chain links TRBV9 to TRBJ2-7; D unclear. V lost 2 bases to trimming and J lost 6 bases, with 12 bases between them. Germline CDR1 is SGDLS and CDR2 is YYNGEE. The CDR3 totals 13 residues. Here the CDR3 reads CASSVVESGEQYF. In nucleotides, the CDR3 is TGTGCCAGCAGCGTTGTCGAATCCGGCGAGCAGTACTTC. The complete variable domain, with remaining parts taken from reference TRBV9 and TRBJ2-7, reads DSGVTQTPKHLITATGQRVTLRCSPRSGDLSVYWYQQSLDQGLQFLIQYYNGEERAKGNILERFSAQQFPDLHSELNLSSLELGDSALYFCASSVVESGEQYFGPGTRLTVT.

The genes are TRBV6-1 and TRBJ2-1; TRBD2 aligns across 10 bases. Germline V CDR1 and CDR2: MNHNS, SASEGT. CDR3 size: 13 residues. The V segment lost 9 bases and the J segment 9 bases; nucleotides outside the gene matches: 8. CDR3 amino acids: CASQAGGQGEQFF. CDR3 nucleotide sequence: TGTGCCAGTCAAGCGGGAGGGCAGGGTGAGCAGTTCTTC.

The chain uses TRBV18 and TRBJ1-1; 9 bases fit TRBD1. The CDR3 contains 13 residues. V was clipped by 4 bases and J by 8 bases; unmatched bases: 5. CDR1 is KGHSH and CDR2 is LQKENI in the germline V gene. The CDR3 DNA follows: TGTGCCAGCTCACTCACAGGGGGCCTAGAAGCTTTCTTT. Amino acids: CASSLTGGLEAFF.

This clone was observed a single time. V and J are TRBV28 and TRBJ2-5; 9 nucleotides align to TRBD2. The ends lost 2 bases at V and 5 bases at J; junction bases unmatched: 3. Looked up from germline, CDR1 is MDHEN and CDR2 is SYDVKM. This CDR3 is 14 amino acids long. CDR3 DNA: TGTGCCAGCAGTTTAAATAGCGGGAGTGAGACCCAGTACTTC. Residues: CASSLNSGSETQYF.

This sequence joins TRBV2 and TRBJ1-2; TRBD1 matches 8 bases. The V and J ends lost 2 bases and 6 bases, in that order; junction bases with no gene match: 11. This CDR3 is 16 amino acids long. The germline V gene has CDR1 SNHLY and CDR2 FYNNEI. CDR3 nucleotide sequence: TGTGCCAGCAGTGAATTTTTGGCAGGGGGCATGGATGGCTACACCTTC. This gives the protein CASSEFLAGGMDGYTF. Full variable domain (remainder filled in from reference TRBV2 and TRBJ1-2): EPEVTQTPSHQVTQMGQEVILRCVPISNHLYFYWYRQILGQKVEFLVSFYNNEISEKSEIFDDQFSVERPDGSNFTLKIRSTKLEDSAMYFCASSEFLAGGMDGYTFGSGTRLTVV.

The gene calls are TRBV7-2 and TRBJ2-7; D is perhaps TRBD1 or TRBD2 (5 bases each). This CDR3 has 16 amino acids. Germline V gives CDR1 SGHTA, CDR2 FQGNSA. V was shortened by 0 bases and J by 0 bases, with 12 bases between the two germline ends. CDR3 bases: TGTGCCAGCAGCTTAGCGGTGGGGCTAGCCTCCTACGAGCAGTACTTC. Translating it yields CASSLAVGLASYEQYF.

This clone has a single count. CDR3 bases: TGTGCCAGCAGCTTTCCCGTCCCATCTGGAGCTTTCTTT. Encoded protein: CASSFPVPSGAFF. V and J are TRBV7-9 and TRBJ1-1, with D uncertain. The CDR3 covers 13 residues. The V end was cut by 3 bases, the J end by 10 bases, with 15 bases between. Germline CDR1 reads SEHNR; CDR2 reads FQNEAQ (reference sequence).

The chain is built from TRBV30 and TRBJ1-5; 9 positions match TRBD1. This CDR3 has 14 amino acids. Germline V gives CDR1 GTSNPN, CDR2 SVGIG (reference sequence). V was clipped by 2 bases and J by 6 bases; unmatched bases: 5. In DNA form, the CDR3 reads TGTGCCTGGAGTCTGGGACAGGGAGGTCAGCCCCAGCATTTT. Its protein product is CAWSLGQGGQPQHF.

The CDR3: CATTVAGRLTDTQYF. CDR3 nucleotide sequence: TGTGCCACCACGGTAGCGGGGAGACTCACAGATACGCAGTATTTT. The chain has TRBV28 and TRBJ2-3; 8 positions agree with TRBD2. Germline assignment: CDR1 MDHEN and CDR2 SYDVKM. After removal of 10 bases from V and 2 bases from J, the junction contained 11 bases not matched to a gene. The CDR3 spans 15 residues.

This clone was seen a handful of times. A much larger clone differs by one base, so this may be a read error. DNA of the CDR3: TGTGCCTGGGCAGGACAGACAAACGTTCAGTACTTC. It translates to CAWAGQTNVQYF. V gene TRBV30 combines with J gene TRBJ2-4, with a possible D match to TRBD1 (6 bases). The CDR3 is made up of 12 amino acids. Germline V gene data show CDR1 as GTSNPN and CDR2 as SVGIG (reference sequence).

The V and J genes are TRBV2 and TRBJ1-5, with a tentative D call TRBD1 (5 bases). Germline loops: CDR1 SNHLY, CDR2 FYNNEI. The ends were cut back, 7 bases at V and 3 bases at J, with 22 bases in the middle. The CDR3 loop spans 17 amino acids. CDR3 nucleotides: TGTGCCAGCACGGGTACTGGGACCGGGTATTTCAATCAGCCCCAGCATTTT. Its translation: CASTGTGTGYFNQPQHF.

The chain employs TRBV7-6 and TRBJ1-1, with D maybe TRBD1 (6 bases). Trimming took 4 bases from V and 3 from J, leaving 12 bases between them. Germline V CDR1 and CDR2: SGHVS, FNYEAQ. This CDR3 comprises 14 residues. CDR3 bases: TGTGCCAGCAGCTCACAACAGGGTGACACTGAAGCTTTCTTT. Encoded protein: CASSSQQGDTEAFF.

The chain carries TRBV28 and TRBJ1-2; D is uncertain. The CDR3 extends over 13 amino acids. Looked up from germline, CDR1 is MDHEN and CDR2 is SYDVKM. Trimming took 6 bases from V and 4 from J, leaving 12 bases between them. CDR3 in amino acids: CASSPASLYGYTF. DNA of the CDR3: TGTGCCAGCAGCCCCGCAAGCCTCTATGGCTACACCTTC.

The chain recombines TRBV9 with TRBJ1-2; D unresolved. Trimming cost V 0 bases and J 4 bases, with 13 bases left between them. Germline-derived CDR1 and CDR2 are SGDLS and YYNGEE. CDR3 length equals 15 residues. The CDR3 spells CASSVGASLGYGYTF. CDR3 DNA: TGTGCCAGCAGCGTAGGTGCCAGCCTAGGCTATGGCTACACCTTC.

The chain joins TRBV5-6 to TRBJ2-4; 8 positions agree with TRBD1. The V segment lost 0 bases and the J segment 3 bases; nucleotides outside the gene matches: 2. CDR3 length: 15 residues. In germline, CDR1 is SGHDT, CDR2 YYEEEE. The CDR3 DNA follows: TGTGCCAGCAGCTTGGACAGGGGGAGCAAAAACATTCAGTACTTC. Its protein is CASSLDRGSKNIQYF.

This chain connects TRBV6-5 to TRBJ2-7; 14 nucleotides match TRBD2. CDR3 length: 14 residues. J lost 3 bases, V lost 7 bases, and 2 bases had no gene match. Germline CDR1 and CDR2: MNHEY and SVGAGI. CDR3 protein: CASKGTSGSYEQYF. The DNA of the CDR3 is TGTGCCAGCAAAGGGACTAGCGGGAGCTACGAGCAGTACTTC.

The V gene is TRBV30, the J gene TRBJ2-2; tentatively, D is TRBD2 (6 bases). The CDR3 has 13 residues. Trimming stripped 3 bases from V and 6 bases from J, with 11 bases between. Germline CDR1 is GTSNPN and CDR2 is SVGIG (reference sequence). The CDR3 DNA reads TGTGCCTGGAGCGGGGACTGGCCCGGGGAGCTGTTTTTT. It yields the protein CAWSGDWPGELFF.

The chain uses TRBV11-2 and TRBJ1-4; D is possibly TRBD1 (6 bases). Looked up from germline, CDR1 is SGHAT and CDR2 is FQNNGV. The ends were cut back, 5 bases at V and 8 bases at J, with 15 bases in the middle. The CDR3 has 14 amino acids. CDR3 nucleotide sequence: TGTGCCAGCAGCCCTACAAGGGGGGGAGAAAAACTGTTTTTT. Its protein is CASSPTRGGEKLFF. Filled out from reference TRBV11-2 and TRBJ1-4, the complete variable domain reads EAGVAQSPRYKIIEKRQSVAFWCNPISGHATLYWYQQILGQGPKLLIQFQNNGVVDDSQLPKDRFSAERLKGVDSTLKIQPAKLEDSAVYLCASSPTRGGEKLFFGSGTQLSVL.

This clone was recorded many times. The chain uses TRBV7-9 and TRBJ1-2, with 9 bases fitting TRBD1. This CDR3 has 14 amino acids. Germline trimming cut 5 bases from V and 4 bases from J; bases unmatched to any gene: 5. The germline V gene has CDR1 SEHNR and CDR2 FQNEAQ (reference sequence). CDR3 residues: CASSKTGGGYGYTF. Written as DNA, the CDR3 is TGTGCCAGCAGCAAAACAGGGGGCGGCTATGGCTACACCTTC.

This clone was picked up many times. The chain combines TRBV18 with TRBJ2-4; 13 nucleotides match TRBD2. This CDR3 has 15 amino acids. Germline V gene sequence: CDR1 KGHSH, CDR2 LQKENI. J gave up 13 bases and V 3 bases, and 9 bases lay outside the gene matches. The CDR3 spells CASSPSGGTSGNQYF. Here the CDR3 DNA reads TGTGCCAGCTCACCTTCGGGGGGGACTAGCGGGAACCAGTACTTC.